This T cell receptor beta chain appears in the sequencing data of a study of cytomegalovirus exposure and HLA in healthy donors. Study-wide context: A later analysis reported the same platform for the roughly 110 validation repertoires and the approximately 670 first-cohort repertoires. Study observations and caveats: In the 120 validation repertoires, under 95% of cluster scores exceeded 0, per a later analysis.

Germline V gives CDR1 LNHDA, CDR2 SQIVND (reference sequence). The CDR3 covers 13 residues. Trimming took off 0 bases at V and 6 bases at J, with 9 bases between the two ends. TCRdb keeps only in-frame clones here, not all; method: immunoSEQ multiplex PCR. The table shows roughly 300,000 clones, with roughly 90% occurring only once. Details on this clone: Its specificity is not known.

The chain combines TRBV19 with TRBJ2-7; possibly TRBD1 for D (6 bases). Sequencing input: PBMCs. This TCR came from a woman aged 18-29 years in good health and CMV-seronegative. The CDR3 sequence is CASSIDRGSEQYF. Written as DNA, the CDR3 is TGTGCCAGTAGTATAGACAGGGGCTCCGAGCAGTACTTC.